A single sample is the source of the 28 T cell receptor beta chains below, sequenced in a study of T cell responses to AZD1222 COVID-19 vaccine. The table came from immunoSEQ multiplex PCR; TCRdb's copy has only in-frame clones and leaves some out. The data show 100,000 to 150,000 clones, with over 80% seen just once and about 5.4% held by the top ten. Sequenced material: peripheral blood, taken on day 0 of AZD1222 vaccination. The receptors derive from an adult in good health.

V gene TRBV19 combines with J gene TRBJ2-1; no clear D. In germline, CDR1 is LNHDA, CDR2 SQIVND (reference sequence). This CDR3 comprises 13 residues. V was pared by 5 bases and J by 15 bases, with 20 bases between. The CDR3 region has the DNA TGTGCCAGTAGTCCAGGTGGGTCGCCGGGTCCGTTCTTC. This codes for CASSPGGSPGPFF.

The gene calls are TRBV7-2 and TRBJ1-5, with TRBD1 matching 8 bases. Trimming at V came to 4 bases and at J to 2 bases, leaving 7 bases not matched to a gene. Germline V gene lookup returns CDR1 SGHTA and CDR2 FQGNSA. The CDR3 is made up of 16 amino acids. The chain's CDR3 is CASSWRTGNGNQPQHF. The DNA for the CDR3 is TGTGCCAGCAGCTGGAGGACAGGGAACGGCAATCAGCCCCAGCATTTT.

The V call is TRBV19, the J call TRBJ2-7; 9 nucleotides match TRBD2. Germline assignment: CDR1 LNHDA and CDR2 SQIVND (reference sequence). Trimming took 1 base from V and 2 from J; bases not matched to a gene: 6. The CDR3 extends over 16 amino acids. CDR3 in amino acids: CASSIVGGRAAYEQYF. The DNA for the CDR3 is TGTGCCAGTAGTATAGTCGGCGGGAGGGCAGCCTACGAGCAGTACTTC.

V usage is TRBV28 and J usage is TRBJ2-3; D is unclear. V was trimmed by 6 bases and J by 6 bases, leaving 13 bases between them. CDR3 length: 13 residues. Per the germline V gene, CDR1 is MDHEN and CDR2 is SYDVKM. Written as DNA, the CDR3 is TGTGCCAGCAGCCCACCCGTAGTGGATACGCAGTATTTT. This gives the protein CASSPPVVDTQYF.

This clone came up once. The rearrangement joins TRBV19 to TRBJ2-7; D is perhaps TRBD2 (7 bases). The germline gives CDR1 LNHDA, CDR2 SQIVND (reference sequence). Between the trimmed V and J ends, which lost 3 bases and 7 bases, there was a span of 16 bases. This CDR3 is 14 amino acids long. CDR3 nucleotides: TGTGCCAGTAGTATGGGCGGGGGCGCTGATGAGCAGTACTTC. Translated: CASSMGGGADEQYF.

In its sample, this clone was seen a few times. The chain combines TRBV4-3 with TRBJ2-3, with 10 positions matching TRBD2. J gave up 4 bases and V 3 bases, and 10 bases lay outside the gene matches. In germline, CDR1 is LGHNA, CDR2 YSLEER. The CDR3 spans 17 residues. In DNA form, the CDR3 reads TGCGCCAGCAGCCAGTACATAGCGGGGGGTTCGCCAGATACGCAGTATTTT. Translating gives CASSQYIAGGSPDTQYF.

This clone was picked up one time. The V call is TRBV10-3, the J call TRBJ2-7; TRBD2 matches at 8 bases. The J segment lost 3 bases and the V segment lost 4 bases, leaving 8 bases of the junction unmatched. The V gene's germline CDR1 is ENHRY and CDR2 SYGVKD. CDR3 length equals 15 residues. CDR3 nucleotide sequence: TGTGCCATCAGTGCCCCCCCGCGGGGGGTCTACGAGCAGTACTTC. Its protein product is CAISAPPRGVYEQYF.

The J gene is TRBJ1-2, the V gene TRBV6-1; D not certain. This CDR3 contains 14 residues. V lost 3 bases to trimming and J lost 4 bases, with 12 bases between them. Germline CDR1 reads MNHNS; CDR2 reads SASEGT. The CDR3 loop reads CASSEEGNLYGYTF. The CDR3 region has the DNA TGTGCCAGCAGTGAGGAAGGAAACCTCTATGGCTACACCTTC.

The V call is TRBV10-3, the J call TRBJ1-5; D is ambiguous. The V gene's germline CDR1 is ENHRY and CDR2 SYGVKD. Trimming stripped 0 bases from V and 7 bases from J, with 13 bases between. The CDR3 is 15 amino acids. As DNA, the CDR3 is TGTGCCATCAGTGAGTCAGTTGGAGACCGGCAGCCCCAGCATTTT. It translates to CAISESVGDRQPQHF.

J is TRBJ2-3 and V is TRBV28; no firm D call. The CDR3 is 11 amino acids. Germline assignment: CDR1 MDHEN and CDR2 SYDVKM. The germline V and J ends were trimmed by 3 bases and 2 bases, with 0 bases remaining between them. The CDR3 here is CASSFTDTQYF. The CDR3 nucleotides are TGTGCCAGCAGTTTCACAGATACGCAGTATTTT.

The chain uses TRBV2 and TRBJ1-6, with 7 bases fitting TRBD1. V lost 7 bases to trimming and J lost 4 bases; unmatched junction nucleotides: 4. There are 14 residues in the CDR3. CDR1 and CDR2 from the germline V gene are SNHLY and FYNNEI. The CDR3 here is CASTQDRYNSPLHF. CDR3 nucleotide sequence: TGTGCCAGCACTCAGGACAGGTATAATTCACCCCTCCACTTT.

This clone appeared a single time. This rearrangement joins TRBV6-5 to TRBJ2-5; TRBD2 aligns across 7 bases. The ends lost 1 base at V and 3 bases at J; junction bases unmatched: 2. The CDR3 extends over 14 amino acids. CDR1 is MNHEY and CDR2 is SVGAGI in the germline V gene. CDR3 residues: CASSYLGGEETQYF. The CDR3 nucleotides are TGTGCCAGCAGTTACTTGGGGGGGGAAGAGACCCAGTACTTC.

This clone was observed once. The chain couples TRBV28 to TRBJ1-6; TRBD1 matches 7 bases. V lost 4 bases, J lost 5 bases, and 2 bases stayed unmatched. This CDR3 comprises 14 residues. CDR1 is MDHEN and CDR2 is SYDVKM in the germline V gene. The DNA of the CDR3 is TGTGCCAGCAGTTCCACAGGGGATAATTCACCCCTCCACTTT. Protein sequence: CASSSTGDNSPLHF.

J is TRBJ2-1 and V is TRBV3-1 (or the pseudogene TRBV3-2); no definite D call. Germline CDR1 and CDR2: LGHDT and YNNKEL (reference sequence). Trimming removed 4 bases at V and 6 bases at J, with 10 bases between. This CDR3 has 13 amino acids. The CDR3 sequence is CASSRLSFNEQFF. CDR3 DNA: TGTGCCAGCAGCCGTCTCTCTTTCAATGAGCAGTTCTTC.

This chain uses TRBV3-1 (or the pseudogene TRBV3-2) with TRBJ1-1; D gene unclear. The V and J ends lost 1 base and 5 bases respectively, with 14 bases between them. The CDR3 length is 15 residues. CDR1 and CDR2 (germline): LGHDT, YNNKEL (reference sequence). The chain's CDR3 is CASSQVGGRRTEAFF. CDR3 nucleotide sequence: TGTGCCAGCAGCCAAGTAGGCGGGAGGAGGACTGAAGCTTTCTTT.

This rearrangement joins TRBV19 to TRBJ1-2, with a tentative D call TRBD1 (6 bases). V was pared by 3 bases and J by 4 bases, with 15 bases between. This CDR3 is built from 15 residues. Germline V lookup: CDR1 LNHDA, CDR2 SQIVND (reference sequence). In DNA form, the CDR3 reads TGTGCCAGTAGTATCTTTGCCGGACAGCCCTATGGCTACACCTTC. This encodes CASSIFAGQPYGYTF.

This chain uses TRBV12-3 or TRBV12-4 with TRBJ2-7, with D possibly matching TRBD1 (5 bases). V lost 4 bases and J lost 6, with 13 bases in between. The CDR3 has 13 residues. This CDR3 is CASSSDSPSEQYF. The CDR3, as DNA: TGTGCCAGCAGTTCCGACAGCCCTAGCGAGCAGTACTTC.

V and J are TRBV11-3 and TRBJ1-6; D is ambiguous. Deletions cut 1 base from V and 10 bases from J, with 8 bases between. There are 13 residues in the CDR3. Germline V gene data show CDR1 as SGHNT and CDR2 as YENEEA. CDR3 in amino acids: CASSLALESPLHF. CDR3 sequence (DNA): TGTGCCAGCAGCTTAGCCCTGGAATCACCCCTCCACTTT. Combining the CDR3 with reference TRBV11-3 and TRBJ1-6 gives the whole variable domain EAGVVQSPRYKIIEKKQPVAFWCNPISGHNTLYWYLQNLGQGPELLIRYENEEAVDDSQLPKDRFSAERLKGVDSTLKIQPAELGDSAVYLCASSLALESPLHFGNGTRLTVT.

The chain employs TRBV5-5 and TRBJ1-4; D gene uncertain. The V end was cut by 4 bases, the J end by 11 bases, with 18 bases between. Germline values: CDR1 SGHKS, CDR2 YYEKEE (reference sequence). The CDR3 extends over 14 amino acids. CDR3: CASSLSGDMRKLFF. The CDR3 DNA sequence: TGTGCCAGCAGCCTGAGTGGCGACATGAGGAAACTGTTTTTT.

This chain uses TRBV12-3 or TRBV12-4 with TRBJ2-5; D not certain. The CDR3 contains 13 residues. V was clipped by 8 bases and J by 4 bases, with 14 bases between them. CDR3 amino acids: CASSLARAETQYF. As DNA, the CDR3 is TGTGCCAGCTCCCTTGCTCGGGCAGAGACCCAGTACTTC.

The chain couples TRBV15 to TRBJ2-2, with a tentative D call TRBD1 (5 bases). V dropped 5 bases and J dropped 1 base, with 11 bases sitting between them. Looked up from germline, CDR1 is LNHNV and CDR2 is YYDKDF (reference sequence). The length of the CDR3 is 15 residues. This CDR3 is CATSGQAGNTGELFF. CDR3 nucleotides: TGTGCCACCAGCGGACAAGCAGGGAACACCGGGGAGCTGTTTTTT.

The DNA for the CDR3 is TGTGCCAGCAGCCTCGGGGGGGCGAACACCGGGGAGCTGTTTTTT. Translated: CASSLGGANTGELFF. V gene TRBV9 combines with J gene TRBJ2-2; TRBD2 aligns across 8 bases. Germline CDR1 reads SGDLS; CDR2 reads YYNGEE. The ends lost 4 bases at V and 0 bases at J; junction bases unmatched: 2. CDR3 length: 15 residues.

V gene TRBV4-3 combines with J gene TRBJ1-2; D call uncertain. Germline CDR1 is LGHNA and CDR2 is YSLEER. This CDR3 is 14 amino acids long. V was clipped by 0 bases and J by 1 base, with 6 bases between them. CDR3 in amino acids: CASSQETVNYGYTF. In nucleotides, the CDR3 is TGCGCCAGCAGCCAAGAGACGGTTAACTATGGCTACACCTTC.

This clone was observed a single time. The chain carries TRBV19 and TRBJ1-1; TRBD1 might be the D (5 bases). The CDR3 consists of 13 residues. Per germline, CDR1 LNHDA and CDR2 SQIVND (reference sequence). V lost 7 bases and J 2 bases, leaving 11 bases between the germline ends. The CDR3 DNA reads TGTGCCAGTACCCACAGGCTAAACACTGAAGCTTTCTTT. Translated: CASTHRLNTEAFF.

The chain recombines TRBV30 with TRBJ1-1; D remains ambiguous. The V gene's germline CDR1 is GTSNPN and CDR2 SVGIG (reference sequence). This CDR3 comprises 13 residues. V was cut by 0 bases and J by 4 bases, with 9 bases left in between. CDR3 residues: CAWSVTGGTEAFF. CDR3 in DNA: TGTGCCTGGAGTGTGACGGGAGGCACTGAAGCTTTCTTT.

The V call is TRBV28, the J call TRBJ2-1; D may be TRBD2 (6 bases). V lost 5 bases and J lost 7, with 9 bases in between. Germline CDR1 is MDHEN and CDR2 is SYDVKM. The CDR3 covers 12 residues. CDR3 bases: TGTGCCAGCAGTAAGACTAGAAATGAGCAGTTCTTC. It is translated as CASSKTRNEQFF.

The J gene is TRBJ1-4, the V gene TRBV30; perhaps TRBD1 as D (6 bases). The germline V and J ends were trimmed by 3 bases and 7 bases, with 9 bases remaining between them. Germline V gene data show CDR1 as GTSNPN and CDR2 as SVGIG (reference sequence). This CDR3 contains 12 residues. The CDR3 spells CAWRDSAEKLFF. The CDR3 DNA follows: TGTGCCTGGAGGGACAGCGCTGAAAAACTGTTTTTT.

The chain uses TRBV2 and TRBJ2-1; tentatively, D is TRBD1 (7 bases). Per germline, CDR1 SNHLY and CDR2 FYNNEI. The V and J ends lost 2 bases and 10 bases respectively, with 18 bases between them. The CDR3 is 15 amino acids. The CDR3 loop is CASSELARGVREQFF. The CDR3 DNA follows: TGTGCCAGCAGTGAATTGGCCAGGGGGGTGAGGGAGCAGTTCTTC.